This T cell receptor beta chain was profiled in a study of control samples from healthy donors and cancer patients. The ends were cut back, 6 bases at V and 9 bases at J, with 12 bases in the middle. CDR1 and CDR2 (germline): SNHLY, FYNNEI. The CDR3 contains 13 residues. Sequencing was performed with immunoSEQ multiplex PCR; in TCRdb, only in-frame clones are kept and a portion is missing. The repertoire holds more than 150,000 clones, about 93% seen once, with over 1.1% in the top ten. J is TRBJ1-6 and V is TRBV2; the D gene is possibly TRBD1 (6 bases). The specimen sequenced was blood. The TCR originated in a young man in good health. In DNA form, the CDR3 reads TGTGCCAGCAGGAGGGGGTGGGGTTCACCCCTCCACTTT. This sequence encodes CASRRGWGSPLHF.